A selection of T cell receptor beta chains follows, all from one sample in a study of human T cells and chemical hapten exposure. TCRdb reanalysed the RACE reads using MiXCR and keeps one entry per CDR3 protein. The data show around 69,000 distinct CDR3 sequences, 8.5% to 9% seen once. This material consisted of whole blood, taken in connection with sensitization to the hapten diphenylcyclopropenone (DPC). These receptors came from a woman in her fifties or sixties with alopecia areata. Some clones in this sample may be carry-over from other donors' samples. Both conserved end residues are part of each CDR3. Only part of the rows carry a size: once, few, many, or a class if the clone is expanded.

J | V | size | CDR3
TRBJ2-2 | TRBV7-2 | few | CASSPQAKNTGELFF
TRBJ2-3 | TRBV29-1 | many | CSALLAGGFSSTDTQYF
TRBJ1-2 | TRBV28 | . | CASSPTTNYGYTF
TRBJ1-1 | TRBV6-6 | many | CASSRTGTNTEAFF
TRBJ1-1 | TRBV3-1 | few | CASSQRRGNTEAFF
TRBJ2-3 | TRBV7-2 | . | CASSLEGSQADTQYF
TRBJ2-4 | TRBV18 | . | CASSLGGGENIQYF
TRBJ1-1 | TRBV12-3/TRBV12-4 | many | CASSPSEAVEAFF
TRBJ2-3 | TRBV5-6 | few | CASSLGVYPQDTQYF
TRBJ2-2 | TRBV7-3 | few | CASSPDSGSTGELFF
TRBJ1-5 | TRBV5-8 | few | CASSFFNQPQHF
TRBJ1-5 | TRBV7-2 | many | CASSLNRQLYSNQPQHF
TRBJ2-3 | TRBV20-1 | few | CSAIVLDTQYF
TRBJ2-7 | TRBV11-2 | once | CASSLRGNEQYF
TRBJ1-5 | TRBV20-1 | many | CSAKGLTAGNQPQHF
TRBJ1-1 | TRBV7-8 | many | CASSFRRGNTEAFF
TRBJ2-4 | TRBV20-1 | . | CSARVQGAHIQYF